These 12 T cell receptor beta chains came from one sample sequenced in a study of neurological immune-mediated disorders. TCRdb analysed the 5' RACE reads with MiXCR anew, one entry per CDR3 protein. The repertoire holds about 33,000 distinct CDR3 sequences, with about 13% as singletons. The time point here: longitudinal time-point 2. Sequencing was performed on PBMCs. All receptors derive from a woman between 40 and 50 years old in good health.

The chain has TRBV6-2 or TRBV6-3 and TRBJ2-1; D unresolved. Germline assignment: CDR1 MNHEY and CDR2 SVGEGT. The germline V and J ends were trimmed by 5 bases and 9 bases, with 8 bases remaining between them. CDR3 size: 11 residues. The CDR3 protein is CASSPAREQFF. The CDR3 nucleotides are TGTGCCAGCAGTCCCGCCCGTGAGCAGTTCTTC.

This clonotype has at least ten counts. The chain has TRBV20-1 and TRBJ2-5; D tentatively reads TRBD1 or TRBD2 (6 bases each). Between the trimmed V and J ends, which lost 6 bases and 2 bases, there was a span of 13 bases. CDR3 size: 13 residues. Germline CDR1 and CDR2: DFQATT and SNEGSKA (reference sequence). The CDR3 region is CSANGGGQETQYF. CDR3 nucleotides: TGCAGTGCCAACGGAGGGGGACAAGAGACCCAGTACTTC.

This clonotype came up many times. The chain carries TRBV3-1 and TRBJ1-1, with D possibly matching TRBD1 (5 bases). The V gene lost 0 bases and the J gene lost 3 bases, with 5 bases spanning the gap. CDR3 length equals 13 residues. CDR1 and CDR2 from the germline V gene are LGHDT and YNNKEL (reference sequence). CDR3 protein: CASSQETDTEAFF. CDR3 coding DNA: TGTGCCAGCAGCCAAGAGACAGACACTGAAGCTTTCTTT.

This clonotype was observed many times. This chain connects TRBV4-2 to TRBJ2-1; D is possibly TRBD2 (7 bases). V was clipped by 5 bases and J by 5 bases, with 22 bases between them. The germline CDR1 and CDR2 sequences are LGHNA and YNFKEQ. The CDR3 runs to 17 residues. This CDR3 reads CASSSEGGASAHNEQFF. CDR3 bases: TGTGCCAGCAGCTCAGAGGGGGGGGCTAGCGCTCACAATGAGCAGTTCTTC.

In its sample, this clonotype was seen many times. The chain links TRBV7-2 to TRBJ2-7, with D uncertain. Germline CDR1 is SGHTA and CDR2 is FQGNSA. The V gene lost 3 bases and the J gene lost 4 bases, with 13 bases spanning the gap. The CDR3 has 14 residues. The CDR3 is CASSFFRGAYEQYF. In DNA, the CDR3 is TGTGCCAGCAGCTTCTTTCGCGGTGCTTACGAGCAGTACTTC.

This clonotype has at least ten counts. The V and J genes are TRBV7-9 and TRBJ2-3, with D possibly matching TRBD1 (5 bases). CDR1 SEHNR and CDR2 FQNEAQ come from the germline V gene (reference sequence). V was shortened by 1 base and J by 0 bases, with 11 bases between the two germline ends. The CDR3 length is 16 residues. CDR3 loop: CASSLGQTDSTDTQYF. CDR3 coding DNA: TGTGCCAGCAGCTTAGGCCAGACAGATAGCACAGATACGCAGTATTTT.

This clonotype was observed a few times. This chain connects TRBV3-1 to TRBJ2-1; the D is unclear. This CDR3 region has 13 residues. V shed 1 base and J shed 10 bases, with 11 bases lying between them. Germline lookup yields CDR1 LGHDT and CDR2 YNNKEL (reference sequence). The CDR3 loop reads CASSQGGGQEQFF. The CDR3 DNA reads as TGTGCCAGCAGCCAAGGAGGCGGTCAGGAGCAGTTCTTC.

The sample holds many counts of this clonotype. The rearrangement joins TRBV21-1 to TRBJ1-6; the D segment call TRBD1 is taken from the table without a DNA check. TRBV21-1 is labeled a pseudogene. CDR3 length: 20 amino acids. The DNA for the CDR3 is TGTGCCAGCAGCAAAAGGACAAACAGGGACAGATTCTCCTATAATTCACCCCTCCACTTT. Protein: CASSKRTNRDRFSYNSPLHF.

Ten or more counts support this clonotype. This chain links TRBV5-1 with TRBJ1-3; D unclear. Germline assignment: CDR1 SGHRS and CDR2 YFSETQ. This CDR3 has 15 residues. V shed 0 bases and J shed 3 bases, with 10 bases lying between them. The CDR3 DNA follows: TGCGCCAGCAGCTTGGGTTCAGGCATTGGAAACACCATATATTTT. Protein product: CASSLGSGIGNTIYF.

Ten or more counts support this clonotype. The V call is TRBV6-2 or TRBV6-3, the J call TRBJ2-1; TRBD2 agrees at 8 bases. The germline V gene encodes CDR1 MNHEY and CDR2 SVGEGT. With 6 bases clipped from V and 4 bases from J, the junction kept 8 bases outside the gene matches. There are 15 residues in the CDR3. This chain's CDR3 is CASRLSGSAYNEQFF. DNA for the CDR3: TGTGCCAGCAGACTCAGCGGGAGCGCGTACAATGAGCAGTTCTTC.

This clonotype was counted ten times or more. The chain is built from TRBV4-2 and TRBJ2-7, with TRBD1 matching over 8 bases. The CDR3 length is 15 residues. Germline assignment: CDR1 LGHNA and CDR2 YNFKEQ. Trimming removed 0 bases from V and 4 bases from J; junction bases left unmatched: 5. CDR3 sequence reads: CASSQEKGQAYEQYF. The CDR3 DNA sequence: TGTGCCAGCAGCCAAGAAAAGGGACAGGCTTACGAGCAGTACTTC.

Ten or more counts support this clonotype. The chain uses TRBV10-3 and TRBJ2-6; 10 nucleotides agree with TRBD1. CDR1 and CDR2 (germline): ENHRY, SYGVKD. The trim removed 4 bases at V and 0 bases at J, leaving 0 bases unmatched. This CDR3 comprises 16 residues. The CDR3 region is CAISGTGGSGANVLTF. The CDR3 DNA follows: TGTGCCATCAGTGGGACAGGGGGCTCTGGGGCCAACGTCCTGACTTTC.